This entry is about one T cell receptor beta chain. The data derive from a study of Ad26.COV2.S vaccination and SARS-CoV-2 variants. This table comes from immunoSEQ multiplex PCR, and its TCRdb copy is limited to in-frame clones, with some not included. The data show nearly 400,000 clones, about 91% seen once. CDR3 length: 14 amino acids. With V trimmed by 5 bases and J by 5 bases, 5 bases remained unmatched. Germline V gene lookup returns CDR1 MGHRA and CDR2 YSYEKL. Documented treatment: roughly 18 received Ad26.COV2.S at low or high dose, single or two shots; roughly five received placebo; per-sample allocation not given. Specimen acquisition occurred on day 63 following the initial vaccine or placebo injection.

This receptor was identified in a person between 18 and 65 years old who received the Ad26.COV2.S COVID-19 vaccine or a placebo. This rearrangement joins TRBV4-1 to TRBJ1-4; 7 bases fit TRBD1. Sequenced here: peripheral blood, sampled in a trial of Ad26.COV2.S vaccine versus placebo. The CDR3 here is CASSTDRVNEKLFF. The CDR3, as DNA: TGCGCCAGCAGCACCGACAGGGTGAATGAAAAACTGTTTTTT.